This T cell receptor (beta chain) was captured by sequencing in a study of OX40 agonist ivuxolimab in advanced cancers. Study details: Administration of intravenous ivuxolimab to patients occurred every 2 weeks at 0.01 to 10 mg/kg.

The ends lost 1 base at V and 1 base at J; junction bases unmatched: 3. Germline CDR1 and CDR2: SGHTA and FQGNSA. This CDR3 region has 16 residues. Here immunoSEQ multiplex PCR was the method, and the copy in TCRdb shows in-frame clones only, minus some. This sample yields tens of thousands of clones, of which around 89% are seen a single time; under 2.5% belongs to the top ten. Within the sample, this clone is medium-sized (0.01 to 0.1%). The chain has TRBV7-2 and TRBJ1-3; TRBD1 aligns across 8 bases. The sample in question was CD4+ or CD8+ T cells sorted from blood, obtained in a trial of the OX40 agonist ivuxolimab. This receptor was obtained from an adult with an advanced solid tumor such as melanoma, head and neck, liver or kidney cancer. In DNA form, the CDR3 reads TGTGCCAGCAGCTTAGTTTGGACAGGGTCTGGAAACACCATATATTTT. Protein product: CASSLVWTGSGNTIYF.